Listed below are T cell receptor beta chains from one sample, sequenced in a study of blood T cell repertoires in COVID-19. Assay: immunoSEQ multiplex PCR; the TCRdb copy retains only in-frame clones and omits some. This table has approximately 42,000 clones, more than 65% appearing once. The sequencing input was peripheral blood. All receptors come from a man aged 80 or over with acute or convalescent COVID-19. The CDR3 runs from the conserved cysteine through the conserved F or W. The D gene is left open where the match is weak. Clone size is given for some rows only: seen once, a few or many times, or a class if the clone is expanded.

D: .; V: TRBV7-6; length: 16; size: once; J: TRBJ2-3; DNA: TGTGCCAGCAGCGCGAAGCAGCGCGTAAGCACAGATACGCAGTATTTT; CDR3: CASSAKQRVSTDTQYF
D: .; V: TRBV12-5; length: 13; size: .; J: TRBJ2-3; DNA: TGTGCTAGTGGTTTGGAAATGGGAGCAACGCAGTATTTT; CDR3: CASGLEMGATQYF
D: TRBD1; V: TRBV18; length: 14; size: .; J: TRBJ2-7; DNA: TGTGCCAGCTCACAGACAGGGATGATCTACGAGCAGTACTTC; CDR3: CASSQTGMIYEQYF
D: .; V: TRBV7-2; length: 14; size: .; J: TRBJ2-5; DNA: TGTGCCAGCAGCTCTGGGTCGGGCCAAGAGACCCAGTACTTC; CDR3: CASSSGSGQETQYF
D: .; V: TRBV30; length: 15; size: .; J: TRBJ2-7; DNA: TGTGCCTGGAGTGTACTAGGCAGCCGCTCCTACGAGCAGTACTTC; CDR3: CAWSVLGSRSYEQYF
D: .; V: TRBV6-5; length: 15; size: few; J: TRBJ1-4; DNA: TGTGCCAGCAGTCCCCGTCGGGGGGGTTATGAAAAACTGTTTTTT; CDR3: CASSPRRGGYEKLFF
D: .; V: TRBV5-1; length: 15; size: .; J: TRBJ2-1; DNA: TGCGCCAGCAGCTTGGACTCTGACTCCTACAATGAGCAGTTCTTC; CDR3: CASSLDSDSYNEQFF
D: TRBD1; V: TRBV28; length: 17; size: .; J: TRBJ2-6; DNA: TGTGCCAGCAGGACGGACAGGGGATTGACTGGGGCCAACGTCCTGACTTTC; CDR3: CASRTDRGLTGANVLTF
D: TRBD2; V: TRBV2; length: 16; size: once; J: TRBJ2-5; DNA: TGTGCCAGCAGTTCAGGAGCGGGAGGGGGACAAGAGACCCAGTACTTC; CDR3: CASSSGAGGGQETQYF
D: .; V: TRBV6-2/TRBV6-3; length: 17; size: .; J: TRBJ1-5; DNA: TGTGCCAGCAGTCCGGGAAATCTAGTTAAGGGCAATCAGCCCCAGCATTTT; CDR3: CASSPGNLVKGNQPQHF
D: TRBD1; V: TRBV5-4; length: 15; size: .; J: TRBJ1-2; DNA: TGTGCCAGCAGCTTACAGGGGACGGGTCGTAGTGGCTACACCTTC; CDR3: CASSLQGTGRSGYTF
D: .; V: TRBV15; length: 12; size: .; J: TRBJ1-5; DNA: TGTGCCACCAGCAGAGTCGATCAGCCCCAGCATTTT; CDR3: CATSRVDQPQHF
D: .; V: TRBV6-5; length: 14; size: .; J: TRBJ1-5; DNA: TGTGCCAGCAGTTACAGGGGTGGGGATCAGCCCCAGCATTTT; CDR3: CASSYRGGDQPQHF